This passage covers 12 T cell receptor beta chains from one sample sequenced in a study of T cell changes during pregnancy in multiple sclerosis. Profiling relied on immunoSEQ multiplex PCR, and the TCRdb table lists in-frame clones only, not all of them. Of approximately 60,000 clones listed, about 92% are singletons. The source was peripheral blood, collected in the first trimester of pregnancy. The receptor set was obtained from a female donor with multiple sclerosis, enrolled in a pregnancy study.

The CDR3 DNA follows: TGCAGCGTTGAAGATAGCTTGACAGATACGCAGTATTTT. This codes for CSVEDSLTDTQYF. V usage is TRBV29-1 and J usage is TRBJ2-3; D remains ambiguous. The CDR3 totals 13 residues. Germline assignment: CDR1 SQVTM and CDR2 ANQGSEA. With 0 bases removed from V and 3 bases from J, the gap between germline ends came to 7 bases.

V gene TRBV19 combines with J gene TRBJ2-1, with 11 bases matching TRBD2. Germline CDR1 reads LNHDA; CDR2 reads SQIVND (reference sequence). Unmatched junction bases numbered 7, after V lost 4 bases and J lost 5 bases. The CDR3 totals 16 residues. For the CDR3, the DNA is TGTGCCAGTAGTAGGATGGGACTAGCGGTGAACAATGAGCAGTTCTTC. It codes for CASSRMGLAVNNEQFF.

The V and J genes are TRBV6-1 and TRBJ2-3, with 9 bases matching TRBD2. CDR3 size: 16 residues. Germline V CDR1 and CDR2: MNHNS, SASEGT. Trimming took 1 base from V and 7 from J; bases not matched to a gene: 9. The CDR3 bases are TGTGCCAGCAGTGAAGAGGTTAGCGGGAGACGAAATACGCAGTATTTT. As protein: CASSEEVSGRRNTQYF.

This clone occurred a few times. This rearrangement joins TRBV6-1 to TRBJ1-2, with no clear D. CDR3 length equals 11 residues. V dropped 8 bases and J dropped 8 bases, with 12 bases sitting between them. Germline V lookup: CDR1 MNHNS, CDR2 SASEGT. The CDR3, as DNA: TGTGCCAGCCGCGGGGATGGAGGCTACACCTTC. Translation: CASRGDGGYTF.

V gene TRBV27 combines with J gene TRBJ2-3; D possibly corresponds to TRBD1 (5 bases). Germline V CDR1 and CDR2: MNHEY, SMNVEV (reference sequence). V was clipped by 2 bases and J by 4 bases, with 10 bases between them. The CDR3 extends over 14 amino acids. The CDR3 DNA reads TGTGCCAGCAGTTTACGTTTGACAGCAGATACGCAGTATTTT. Residues: CASSLRLTADTQYF.

Turning to this clone: A read error may account for a junction end that differs from germline. The chain joins TRBV10-3 to TRBJ2-7, with 7 bases identical to TRBD2. The CDR3 has 15 amino acids. Germline values: CDR1 ENHRY, CDR2 SYGVKD. The CDR3 coding sequence is TGTGCCACCAGTGCGGGGGTCTTAAGCTCCTACGAGCAGTACTTC. The encoded protein is CATSAGVLSSYEQYF.

V is TRBV6-5 and J is TRBJ1-1, with TRBD1 as a possible D gene (5 bases). This CDR3 has 14 amino acids. Germline CDR1 and CDR2: MNHEY and SVGAGI. Trimming removed 5 bases at V and 0 bases at J, with 10 bases between. The CDR3 is CASSHRTVNTEAFF. In nucleotides, the CDR3 is TGTGCCAGCAGTCACAGGACGGTGAACACTGAAGCTTTCTTT.

CDR3 coding DNA: TGTGCCAGCAGCTCTCCAGGGGTGGGAGTCCGGTCCTACGAGCAGTACTTC. As protein: CASSSPGVGVRSYEQYF. The chain joins TRBV28 to TRBJ2-7; weak D call: TRBD1 (6 bases). Germline V gene lookup returns CDR1 MDHEN and CDR2 SYDVKM. Trimming removed 6 bases from V and 1 base from J, with 22 bases in between. The CDR3 has 17 amino acids.

The chain has TRBV6-6 and TRBJ1-5; 8 bases align to TRBD1. Looked up from germline, CDR1 is MNHNY and CDR2 is SVGAGI (reference sequence). V trimming: 8 bases; J trimming: 5 bases; junction bases outside the gene matches: 8. The CDR3 covers 14 residues. As DNA, the CDR3 is TGTGCCAGCGGAACAGGGGGATCGGATCAGCCCCAGCATTTT. Amino acids: CASGTGGSDQPQHF.

The rearrangement joins TRBV28 to TRBJ2-7; 10 nucleotides align to TRBD2. Germline-derived CDR1 and CDR2 are MDHEN and SYDVKM. This CDR3 has 13 amino acids. V dropped 8 bases and J dropped 3; count of bases not matched to a gene: 4. DNA of the CDR3: TGTGCCAGCCGGACTAGCGGACTCTACGAGCAGTACTTC. Translation gives CASRTSGLYEQYF.

This clone was picked up one time. The rearrangement uses TRBV6-5 and TRBJ2-1; D is perhaps TRBD2 (5 bases). Looked up from germline, CDR1 is MNHEY and CDR2 is SVGAGI. Between the trimmed V and J ends, which lost 6 bases and 0 bases, there was a span of 12 bases. This CDR3 has 15 residues. CDR3 loop: CASSRGLSSYNEQFF. The CDR3 nucleotides are TGTGCCAGCAGCCGCGGACTCAGCTCCTACAATGAGCAGTTCTTC.

V is TRBV9 and J is TRBJ1-1; TRBD1 aligns across 11 bases. Germline V CDR1 and CDR2: SGDLS, YYNGEE. With V trimmed by 4 bases and J by 4 bases, 15 bases remained unmatched. This CDR3 has 18 residues. Here the CDR3 reads CASSPGVGGQGGSTEAFF. Here the CDR3 DNA reads TGTGCCAGCAGCCCAGGGGTCGGGGGACAGGGGGGGAGCACTGAAGCTTTCTTT.